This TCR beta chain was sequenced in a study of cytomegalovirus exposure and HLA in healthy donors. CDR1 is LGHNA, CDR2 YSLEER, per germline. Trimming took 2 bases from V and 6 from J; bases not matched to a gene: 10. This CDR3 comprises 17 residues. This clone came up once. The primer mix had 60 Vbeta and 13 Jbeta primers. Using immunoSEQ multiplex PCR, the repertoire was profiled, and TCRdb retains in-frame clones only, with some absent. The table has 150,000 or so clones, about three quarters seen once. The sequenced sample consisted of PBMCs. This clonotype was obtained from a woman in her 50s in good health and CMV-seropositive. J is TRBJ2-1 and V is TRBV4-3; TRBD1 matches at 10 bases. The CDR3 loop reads CASSQFSGQGRSNEQFF. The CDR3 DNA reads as TGCGCCAGCAGCCAATTCTCGGGACAGGGGAGAAGCAATGAGCAGTTCTTC.